One TCR beta chain is described in this entry. Its antigen remains unknown. Germline V gives CDR1 LNHDA, CDR2 SQIVND (reference sequence). V gave up 7 bases and J gave up 0 bases, with 21 bases separating them. This CDR3 has 18 residues. TCR beta CDR3 region amplification was performed from RNA transcripts. Using the HTBI primer set, a first-round RT-PCR was run on the TCR CDR3. TCRdb used MiXCR to reprocess the multiplex PCR reads, holding one entry per CDR3 protein. The sample consists of some 500,000 distinct CDR3 sequences, around 14% of them appearing once. A lack of ophthalmopathy progression within 18 months defined stable Graves' hyperthyroidism. The patients, who ranged from 18 to 65 in age, presented with newly diagnosed hyperthyroidism lasting under 2 months. The sample comes from a study of T cells in Graves' hyperthyroidism and ophthalmopathy. Notes on the study in general: Using 13 V-J features, a model discriminated ophthalmopathy from stable hyperthyroidism.

The source material was blood. The chain combines TRBV19 with TRBJ2-2; tentatively, D is TRBD1 or TRBD2 (5 bases each). The sequence was obtained from a woman aged 18-29 years with Graves' hyperthyroidism. CDR3 amino acids: CASTPLPGTNPNTGELFF. Here the CDR3 DNA reads TGTGCCAGTACACCCCTGCCAGGGACCAACCCGAACACCGGGGAGCTGTTTTTT.